The present TCR beta chain was sequenced within a study of preoperative IRX-2 immunotherapy in early breast cancer. Repertoires were generated with immunoSEQ multiplex PCR, while TCRdb's copy carries only in-frame clones and drops some. Of approximately 100,000 clones in the sample, about nine tenths were seen once. This clone was seen more than once but under ten times. Treatment noted: preoperative locoregional IRX-2 cytokine immunotherapy. This phase Ib study tested locoregional IRX-2 cytokine immunotherapy given before surgery. V shed 1 base and J shed 10 bases, with 11 bases lying between them. Germline V gives CDR1 LNHDA, CDR2 SQIVND (reference sequence). The CDR3 has 13 amino acids.

The clonotype was recovered from a human donor with breast cancer. The chain employs TRBV19 and TRBJ2-1; D unclear. Specimen: tumor tissue, collected after IRX-2 immunotherapy. This CDR3 reads CASSIVLRAEQFF. The DNA of the CDR3 is TGTGCCAGTAGTATAGTCCTTCGGGCAGAGCAGTTCTTC.